A selection of T cell receptor beta chains follows, all from one sample in a study of tumor-infiltrating lymphocytes in primary liver carcinoma. TCRdb fed the multiplex PCR reads into MiXCR, producing one record per CDR3 protein. The sample lists 300,000 to 350,000 distinct CDR3 sequences, around three fifths occurring once. The sequencing input was peripheral blood. These receptors all stem from a woman in her thirties with primary liver carcinoma and hepatitis B virus infection. Both conserved end residues are part of each CDR3. A D gene is named only where the DNA matches it firmly. The listing skips clone size in some rows; elsewhere it reads once, few, many or a size class.

TRBJ1-5 | TRBV6-5 | NA | 13 | NA | CASSLTFEGPQHF | TGTGCCAGCAGTCTCACGTTCGAGGGGCCCCAGCATTTT
TRBJ1-1 | TRBV29-1 | NA | 12 | NA | CSAQPGNTEVFF | TGCAGCGCCCAACCTGGAAACACTGAAGTTTTCTTT
TRBJ1-4 | TRBV20-1 | NA | 18 | NA | CSARRAGGARATNEKLFF | TGCAGTGCTAGGCGTGCTGGAGGGGCGAGGGCAACTAATGAAAAACTGTTTTTT
TRBJ1-1 | TRBV6-5 | NA | 16 | few | CASSYSVTSRRTEAFF | TGTGCCAGCAGTTACTCCGTTACTTCCCGGCGGACTGAAGCTTTCTTT
TRBJ2-3 | TRBV6-2/TRBV6-3 | NA | 14 | NA | CASSFGAATDTQYF | TGTGCCAGCAGTTTTGGGGCCGCCACAGATACGCAGTATTTT
TRBJ1-6 | TRBV28 | NA | 13 | NA | CASSLPLPGALHF | TGTGCCAGCAGTTTGCCTTTGCCAGGCGCCCTCCACTTT
TRBJ2-6 | TRBV11-2 | NA | 21 | many | CASSRIPGRGPRLSGANVLTF | TGTGCCAGCAGCCGAATACCCGGTAGAGGGCCAAGACTCTCTGGGGCCAACGTCCTGACTTTC
TRBJ1-2 | TRBV6-5 | TRBD1 | 16 | NA | CASSTSPGQSLSGYTF | TGTGCCAGCAGCACTTCACCGGGACAGTCCCTTTCTGGCTACACCTTC
TRBJ2-2 | TRBV29-1 | NA | 13 | many | CSVSWGRFGELFF | TGCAGCGTTTCCTGGGGCCGGTTCGGGGAGCTGTTTTTT
TRBJ2-1 | TRBV4-3 | TRBD2 | 17 | NA | CASSQERGLAGAGEQFF | TGCGCCAGCAGCCAGGAAAGGGGACTAGCGGGAGCAGGGGAGCAGTTCTTC
TRBJ2-3 | TRBV29-1 | TRBD2 | 14 | many | CSVEAVAGADTQYF | TGCAGCGTTGAGGCGGTAGCGGGAGCGGATACGCAGTATTTT
TRBJ1-3 | TRBV7-9 | NA | 13 | few | CASSSNDGNTIYF | TGTGCCAGCAGCTCCAATGACGGAAACACCATATATTTT
TRBJ2-5 | TRBV12-3/TRBV12-4 | TRBD2 | 14 | many | CASRSGASEETQYF | TGTGCCAGCAGGAGCGGGGCTAGCGAAGAGACCCAGTACTTC
TRBJ2-5 | TRBV29-1 | NA | 13 | few | CSVRGGGGETQYF | TGCAGCGTCCGGGGCGGAGGGGGAGAGACCCAGTACTTC
TRBJ2-1 | TRBV4-3 | TRBD2 | 15 | many | CASSGSGRPYNEQFF | TGCGCCAGCAGCGGGAGCGGGAGACCCTACAATGAGCAGTTCTTC
TRBJ2-7 | TRBV6-2/TRBV6-3 | NA | 15 | NA | CASSYPDQGWYEQYF | TGTGCCAGCAGTTACCCCGATCAGGGTTGGTACGAGCAGTACTTC
TRBJ2-1 | TRBV30 | NA | 14 | NA | CAWSVAGGVYEQFF | TGTGCCTGGAGTGTTGCAGGGGGGGTGTATGAGCAGTTCTTC
TRBJ2-1 | TRBV11-1 | TRBD1 | 15 | NA | CASSLLGQDGNEQSF | TGTGCCAGCAGCTTACTGGGACAGGACGGAAATGAGCAGTCCTTC
TRBJ2-7 | TRBV11-2 | NA | 14 | NA | CARSLDPGSYEQYF | TGTGCCCGCAGCTTAGATCCAGGGAGCTACGAGCAATACTTC
TRBJ2-1 | TRBV6-1 | TRBD2 | 15 | NA | CASSMIAGGNDEQFF | TGTGCCAGCAGCATGATAGCGGGAGGGAACGATGAGCAGTTCTTC
TRBJ2-7 | TRBV13 | NA | 13 | few | CASSSWRSYEQYF | TGTGCCAGCAGCTCCTGGCGGTCCTACGAGCAGTACTTC
TRBJ2-5 | TRBV5-4 | NA | 13 | few | CASSLTPPETQYF | TGTGCCAGCAGCTTGACACCTCCAGAGACCCAGTACTTC
TRBJ2-2 | TRBV29-1 | NA | 13 | NA | CSIRHRESGELFF | TGCAGTATTCGGCACAGAGAAAGCGGGGAGCTGTTTTTT
TRBJ2-6 | TRBV4-2 | NA | 15 | few | CASREGSSGANVLTF | TGTGCCAGCAGGGAGGGGAGCTCTGGGGCCAACGTCCTGACTTTC
TRBJ2-3 | TRBV6-2/TRBV6-3 | NA | 13 | few | CASSYSGRATQYF | TGTGCCAGCAGTTACTCGGGGCGGGCGACGCAGTATTTT
TRBJ1-1 | TRBV5-1 | NA | 16 | NA | CASSLAAVTPNTEAFF | TGCGCCAGCAGCTTGGCGGCAGTGACGCCGAACACTGAAGCTTTCTTT
TRBJ2-7 | TRBV5-6 | NA | 14 | NA | CASSPRQQGYEQYF | TGTGCCAGCAGCCCTCGACAGCAGGGCTACGAGCAGTACTTC
TRBJ2-2 | TRBV30 | NA | 17 | NA | CAWSNKGGRMNTGELFF | TGCGCCTGGAGCAACAAGGGTGGCAGAATGAACACCGGGGAGCTGTTTTTT
TRBJ2-5 | TRBV12-3/TRBV12-4 | NA | 11 | NA | CTSSLSENQYF | TGTACCAGCAGTTTATCAGAGAACCAGTACTTC